The 30 T cell receptor beta chains below were found in one sample sequenced in a study of blood T cell repertoires in COVID-19. Profiling relied on immunoSEQ multiplex PCR, and the TCRdb table lists in-frame clones only, not all of them. The sample contains around 310,000 clones, around 90% of which appear only once. Specimen: PBMCs or T cells enriched from blood (not recorded which). The receptors were gathered from a man younger than 45 who had recovered from COVID-19.

The chain joins TRBV10-3 to TRBJ2-2, with 9 bases that match TRBD1. The CDR3 is 15 residues long. Germline V gene sequence: CDR1 ENHRY, CDR2 SYGVKD. The J segment lost 5 bases and the V segment lost 6 bases, leaving 7 bases of the junction unmatched. CDR3 in amino acids: CAIRPHGTGTGELFF. The DNA for the CDR3 is TGTGCCATCAGACCCCATGGGACAGGGACCGGGGAGCTGTTTTTT.

V usage is TRBV28 and J usage is TRBJ2-7, with D possibly TRBD1 on 5 matching bases. This CDR3 has 14 amino acids. V lost 1 base to trimming and J lost 6 bases, with 13 bases between them. CDR1 MDHEN and CDR2 SYDVKM come from the germline V gene. The CDR3 loop is CASSLSQGGGEQYF. The DNA for the CDR3 is TGTGCCAGCAGTTTATCGCAGGGTGGTGGCGAGCAGTACTTC.

The chain employs TRBV19 and TRBJ2-7, with TRBD1 matching 7 bases. The CDR3 extends over 14 amino acids. The V gene end was trimmed by 5 bases and the J gene end by 7 bases; junction bases not matched to a gene: 11. Looked up from germline, CDR1 is LNHDA and CDR2 is SQIVND (reference sequence). CDR3 sequence reads: CASSPTDRPWEQYF. DNA for the CDR3: TGTGCCAGTAGTCCAACGGACAGGCCCTGGGAGCAGTACTTC.

V and J are TRBV29-1 and TRBJ1-5, with 8 positions matching TRBD1. The CDR3 spans 13 residues. Germline CDR1 is SQVTM and CDR2 is ANQGSEA. V shed 4 bases, J shed 7 bases, and the junction held 6 bases outside the gene matches. Here the CDR3 reads CSVAGQGGQPQHF. In DNA form, the CDR3 reads TGCAGCGTTGCCGGACAGGGTGGCCAGCCCCAGCATTTT.

The chain recombines TRBV18 with TRBJ2-2; D gene ambiguous. The germline CDR1 and CDR2 sequences are KGHSH and LQKENI. V lost 0 bases and J 1 base, leaving 12 bases between the germline ends. The CDR3 runs to 17 residues. DNA of the CDR3: TGTGCCAGCTCACCACCAGCACGGCGGTTGAACACCGGGGAGCTGTTTTTT. Its protein is CASSPPARRLNTGELFF. Using reference TRBV18 and TRBJ2-2 for the parts outside the CDR3, the full variable domain is NAGVMQNPRHLVRRRGQEARLRCSPMKGHSHVYWYRQLPEEGLKFMVYLQKENIIDESGMPKERFSAEFPKEGPSILRIQQVVRGDSAAYFCASSPPARRLNTGELFFGEGSRLTVL.

The chain has TRBV15 and TRBJ1-2; D perhaps matches TRBD1 (5 bases). Germline V gene data show CDR1 as LNHNV and CDR2 as YYDKDF (reference sequence). The CDR3 loop spans 11 amino acids. Between the trimmed V and J ends, which lost 8 bases and 5 bases, there was a span of 9 bases. CDR3 in DNA: TGTGCCACCGGGGGAGGATATGGCTACACCTTC. Protein sequence: CATGGGYGYTF.

This clone was observed a handful of times. The V and J genes are TRBV24-1 and TRBJ1-5; TRBD1 aligns across 10 bases. Losses at the gene ends were 4 bases for V and 2 bases for J; bases not matched to a gene: 4. Germline CDR1 reads KGHDR; CDR2 reads SFDVKD. This CDR3 is 16 amino acids long. The CDR3 DNA is TGTGCCACCAGTGACCCGACAGGGGGCGGCAATCAGCCCCAGCATTTT. This translates into CATSDPTGGGNQPQHF.

The chain recombines TRBV7-8 with TRBJ1-5; TRBD1 matches at 8 bases. V trimming: 5 bases; J trimming: 1 base; junction bases outside the gene matches: 4. Germline CDR1 SGHVS, CDR2 FQNEAQ. The CDR3 is 15 amino acids. Here the CDR3 reads CASSPRTGSNQPQHF. CDR3 nucleotides: TGTGCCAGCAGCCCGAGGACAGGGAGCAATCAGCCCCAGCATTTT.

The V gene is TRBV19, the J gene TRBJ1-6; 9 nucleotides align to TRBD1. CDR1 is LNHDA and CDR2 is SQIVND in the germline V gene (reference sequence). Germline trimming cut 6 bases from V and 6 bases from J; bases unmatched to any gene: 6. There are 15 residues in the CDR3. The CDR3 bases are TGTGCCAGTAGGCCCCCGGGACAGGGTAATTCACCCCTCCACTTT. Its protein is CASRPPGQGNSPLHF.

The CDR3 loop reads CASSLVGGGNEKLFF. In nucleotides, the CDR3 is TGTGCCAGCAGCTTAGTTGGGGGAGGTAATGAAAAACTGTTTTTT. The V gene is TRBV7-9, the J gene TRBJ1-4; possible D gene TRBD1, 5 bases. Germline CDR1 is SEHNR and CDR2 is FQNEAQ (reference sequence). This CDR3 has 15 residues. Trimming stripped 1 base from V and 4 bases from J, with 10 bases between.

Only one count was recorded for this clone. The V gene is TRBV6-1, the J gene TRBJ2-3; D is possibly TRBD1 (6 bases). CDR1 and CDR2 (germline): MNHNS, SASEGT. This CDR3 contains 14 residues. The V gene lost 1 base and the J gene lost 5 bases, with 10 bases spanning the gap. In DNA, the CDR3 is TGTGCCAGCAGTGAAGGGGGGCCCGGAGATACGCAGTATTTT. Protein sequence: CASSEGGPGDTQYF.

V usage is TRBV30 and J usage is TRBJ2-6; D is perhaps TRBD2 (5 bases). There are 13 residues in the CDR3. The V end lost 0 bases, the J end lost 8 bases, and 8 bases lay between the germline ends. Germline V gene sequence: CDR1 GTSNPN, CDR2 SVGIG (reference sequence). The DNA of the CDR3 is TGTGCCTGGAGTGTCCGGGGTACCAACGTCCTGACTTTC. This translates into CAWSVRGTNVLTF.

Regarding this clone: One end of the junction varies from germline; a read error may be responsible. The J gene is TRBJ1-2, the V gene TRBV27; D is perhaps TRBD1 (5 bases). The CDR3 covers 13 residues. Germline lookup yields CDR1 MNHEY and CDR2 SMNVEV (reference sequence). CDR3 nucleotides: TGTGCCAGCAGTGTATCCGGGGGCTATGGCTACACCTTC. Protein: CASSVSGGYGYTF.

This chain links TRBV6-5 with TRBJ2-5; perhaps TRBD2 as D (6 bases). The V gene lost 5 bases and the J gene lost 5 bases, with 12 bases spanning the gap. The V gene's germline CDR1 is MNHEY and CDR2 SVGAGI. The CDR3 totals 13 residues. CDR3 DNA: TGTGCCAGCAGTCGCGGGACGAGGGAGACCCAGTACTTC. Its protein is CASSRGTRETQYF.

V and J are TRBV15 and TRBJ1-6; D gene ambiguous. The CDR3 has 15 amino acids. In germline, CDR1 is LNHNV, CDR2 YYDKDF (reference sequence). Trimming took off 5 bases at V and 0 bases at J, with 8 bases between the two ends. The CDR3 here is CATSLRSSYNSPLHF. The CDR3 DNA is TGTGCCACCAGCCTCAGATCCTCCTATAATTCACCCCTCCACTTT.

This clone was seen only a few times. The chain couples TRBV11-2 to TRBJ1-6; unclear D gene. Trimming pared 0 bases from V and 7 bases from J, leaving 10 bases between. The CDR3 has 15 residues. From germline, CDR1 is SGHAT and CDR2 FQNNGV. DNA for the CDR3: TGTGCCAGCAGCTTAGATCGAGGCACCAATTCACCCCTCCACTTT. Translation: CASSLDRGTNSPLHF. Filled out from reference TRBV11-2 and TRBJ1-6, the complete variable domain reads EAGVAQSPRYKIIEKRQSVAFWCNPISGHATLYWYQQILGQGPKLLIQFQNNGVVDDSQLPKDRFSAERLKGVDSTLKIQPAKLEDSAVYLCASSLDRGTNSPLHFGNGTRLTVT.

The sample holds a few counts of this clone. This chain joins TRBV6-1 and TRBJ2-1; 14 bases are a match to TRBD2. With V trimmed by 3 bases and J by 3 bases, 4 bases remained unmatched. The germline CDR1 and CDR2 sequences are MNHNS and SASEGT. This CDR3 has 17 amino acids. This CDR3 is CASSDKGLAGDYNEQFF. The CDR3 DNA follows: TGTGCCAGCAGTGACAAGGGACTAGCGGGGGACTACAATGAGCAGTTCTTC.

The chain links TRBV7-3 to TRBJ2-1; 8 bases are a match to TRBD2. Germline CDR1 and CDR2: SGHTA and FQGTGA. Trimming took 1 base from V and 7 from J; bases not matched to a gene: 6. The CDR3 extends over 15 amino acids. In DNA form, the CDR3 reads TGTGCCAGCAGCTTAATCTACGCGGGGGGAAATGAGCAGTTCTTC. It codes for CASSLIYAGGNEQFF.

The rearrangement links TRBV7-9 to TRBJ2-3, with D perhaps matching TRBD2 (6 bases). Germline V gene lookup returns CDR1 SEHNR and CDR2 FQNEAQ (reference sequence). Between the trimmed V and J ends, which lost 5 bases and 0 bases, there was a span of 12 bases. The CDR3 contains 15 residues. CDR3 sequence (DNA): TGTGCCAGCAGCCCTCCTAGCGCCAGCACAGATACGCAGTATTTT. As protein: CASSPPSASTDTQYF.

The gene calls are TRBV11-2 and TRBJ2-7; tentative D call: TRBD1 (6 bases). From germline, CDR1 is SGHAT and CDR2 FQNNGV. The CDR3 runs 12 residues. V dropped 5 bases and J dropped 3 bases, with 8 bases sitting between them. CDR3 protein: CASSRTDYEQYF. CDR3 in DNA: TGTGCCAGCAGCCGGACAGACTACGAGCAGTACTTC.

V and J are TRBV19 and TRBJ2-2, with D possibly matching TRBD1 (6 bases). The V end was cut by 4 bases, the J end by 1 base, with 10 bases between. CDR1 is LNHDA, CDR2 SQIVND, per germline (reference sequence). The CDR3 covers 15 residues. The chain's CDR3 is CASSRGTMNTGELFF. DNA of the CDR3: TGTGCCAGTAGTAGAGGGACAATGAACACCGGGGAGCTGTTTTTT.

This chain uses TRBV4-1 with TRBJ2-1, with 10 bases fitting TRBD2. This CDR3 contains 16 residues. V lost 4 bases and J lost 4; bases outside the gene matches: 7. CDR1 and CDR2 from the germline V gene are MGHRA and YSYEKL. Written as DNA, the CDR3 is TGCGCCAGCAGCCGAAGGTCTAGCGGGGGTTACAATGAGCAGTTCTTC. Translating it yields CASSRRSSGGYNEQFF.

This clone came up a few times. The gene calls are TRBV7-2 and TRBJ1-4; TRBD1 aligns across 10 bases. The length of the CDR3 is 14 residues. CDR1 is SGHTA and CDR2 is FQGNSA in the germline V gene. V was clipped by 6 bases and J by 7 bases; unmatched bases: 5. The CDR3 sequence: CASSRTGGVEKLFF. The CDR3 nucleotides are TGTGCCAGCAGTAGGACAGGGGGGGTTGAAAAACTGTTTTTT.

This chain connects TRBV7-9 to TRBJ1-1, with 8 bases aligning to TRBD1. The CDR3 spans 13 residues. V lost 4 bases and J lost 8; bases outside the gene matches: 6. CDR1 is SEHNR, CDR2 FQNEAQ, per germline (reference sequence). CDR3 sequence reads: CASSYGQGGEAFF. CDR3 DNA sequence: TGTGCCAGCAGCTACGGACAGGGTGGAGAAGCTTTCTTT.

A single count supports this clone. The chain is built from TRBV7-8 and TRBJ1-6, with unresolved D. The germline V and J ends were trimmed by 6 bases and 10 bases, with 16 bases remaining between them. The CDR3 contains 14 residues. Germline V lookup: CDR1 SGHVS, CDR2 FQNEAQ. In DNA form, the CDR3 reads TGTGCCAGCAGGTCGACTGCTTCCCGCTCACCCCTCCACTTT. This translates into CASRSTASRSPLHF.

The chain couples TRBV5-1 to TRBJ1-3; D remains ambiguous. The length of the CDR3 is 13 residues. V lost 0 bases to trimming and J lost 11 bases, with 12 bases between them. The germline V gene encodes CDR1 SGHRS and CDR2 YFSETQ. Here the CDR3 DNA reads TGCGCCAGCAGCTTGGAAGGAGGTACGGCCATATATTTT. This codes for CASSLEGGTAIYF.

This chain uses TRBV10-2 with TRBJ2-1, with D tentatively TRBD2 (7 bases). The germline V and J ends were trimmed by 4 bases and 7 bases, with 17 bases remaining between them. CDR1 and CDR2 (germline): WSHSY, SAAADI. The CDR3 has 15 residues. The DNA for the CDR3 is TGCGCCAGCAGTGTTGGGGGGGGGCCGAGTAATGAGCAGTTCTTC. It specifies CASSVGGGPSNEQFF.

CDR3 coding DNA: TGCGCCAGCAGTACGGGACAGGGGGCGGTCTACGAGCAGTACTTC. Translating it yields CASSTGQGAVYEQYF. The chain employs TRBV10-2 and TRBJ2-7; 12 nucleotides match TRBD1. The CDR3 runs 15 residues. CDR1 is WSHSY and CDR2 is SAAADI in the germline V gene. Germline trimming cut 5 bases from V and 3 bases from J; bases unmatched to any gene: 5.

The sample holds a few counts of this clone. The chain employs TRBV29-1 and TRBJ2-7; no reliable D call. V lost 7 bases, J lost 3 bases, and 16 bases lay in between. Germline loops: CDR1 SQVTM, CDR2 ANQGSEA. The CDR3 loop spans 13 amino acids. The DNA for the CDR3 is TGCAGCGCCTACGACGGGTACAACTACGAGCAGTACTTC. Its translation: CSAYDGYNYEQYF.

The chain uses TRBV7-8 and TRBJ2-7; 7 nucleotides agree with TRBD2. This CDR3 has 14 residues. Germline CDR1 SGHVS, CDR2 FQNEAQ. The V segment lost 5 bases and the J segment 2 bases; nucleotides outside the gene matches: 6. Here the CDR3 DNA reads TGTGCCAGCAGCCCCCGTGGGGGGGCCTACGAGCAGTACTTC. It specifies CASSPRGGAYEQYF. The full variable domain, with the rest looked up from reference TRBV7-8 and TRBJ2-7, is GAGVSQSPRYKVAKRGQDVALRCDPISGHVSLFWYQQALGQGPEFLTYFQNEAQLDKSGLPSDRFFAERPEGSVSTLKIQRTQQEDSAVYLCASSPRGGAYEQYFGPGTRLTVT.